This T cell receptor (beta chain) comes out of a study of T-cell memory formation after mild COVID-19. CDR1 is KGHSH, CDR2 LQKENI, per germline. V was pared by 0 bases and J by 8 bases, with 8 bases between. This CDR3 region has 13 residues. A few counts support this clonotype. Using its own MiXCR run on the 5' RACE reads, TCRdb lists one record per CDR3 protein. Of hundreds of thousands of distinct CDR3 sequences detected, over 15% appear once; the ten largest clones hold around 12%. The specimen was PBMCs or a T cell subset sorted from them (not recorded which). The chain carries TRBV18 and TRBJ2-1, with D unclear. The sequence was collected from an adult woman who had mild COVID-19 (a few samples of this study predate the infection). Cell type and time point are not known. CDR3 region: CASSPPSVYEQFF. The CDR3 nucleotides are TGTGCCAGCTCACCACCGTCGGTGTATGAGCAGTTCTTC.